These 23 T cell receptor beta chains share one sample of origin, sequenced in a study of CD8 T cells in ankylosing spondylitis. TCRdb redid the calling of the 5' RACE reads with MiXCR, one entry per CDR3 protein. The sample includes more than 150,000 distinct CDR3 sequences, 10% to 15% seen only once; the top ten take 8% to 13%. The sequenced sample consisted of blood, either unsorted or a sorted T cell fraction (not recorded which). These receptors were collected from a female donor with ankylosing spondylitis or in good health (not recorded which).

This chain joins TRBV20-1 and TRBJ2-1; D possibly corresponds to TRBD1 (6 bases). CDR1 is DFQATT and CDR2 is SNEGSKA in the germline V gene (reference sequence). The V end was cut by 0 bases, the J end by 8 bases, with 11 bases between. The CDR3 has 13 amino acids. CDR3 amino acids: CSARDNRDYEQFF. DNA of the CDR3: TGCAGTGCTAGAGATAACAGGGATTATGAGCAGTTCTTC.

The genes are TRBV7-9 and TRBJ2-5; D not certain. This CDR3 is 14 amino acids long. Trimming pared 3 bases from V and 5 bases from J, leaving 13 bases between. Germline assignment: CDR1 SEHNR and CDR2 FQNEAQ (reference sequence). In DNA, the CDR3 is TGTGCCAGCAGCTTTAACGGCCCTGGGGAGACCCAGTACTTC. Amino acid sequence: CASSFNGPGETQYF.

This clonotype was detected ten times or more. The chain is built from TRBV27 and TRBJ1-2; 11 bases line up with TRBD1. Germline V gene data show CDR1 as MNHEY and CDR2 as SMNVEV (reference sequence). The V and J ends lost 2 bases and 7 bases, in that order; junction bases with no gene match: 3. The CDR3 loop spans 14 amino acids. The CDR3 region has the DNA TGTGCCAGCAGTTTACTTGGGACAGGGGGTGGCTACACCTTC. This encodes CASSLLGTGGGYTF.

The rearrangement joins TRBV23-1 to TRBJ2-1, with D maybe TRBD2 (6 bases). TRBV23-1 is flagged as an ORF with uncertain function. The CDR3 runs 18 residues. V was clipped by 1 base and J by 6 bases, with 22 bases between them. The CDR3: CASSQWSIRLVGSNEQFF. In nucleotides, the CDR3 is TGCGCCAGCAGTCAATGGTCTATTCGCCTTGTCGGGAGCAATGAGCAGTTCTTC.

This clonotype has at least ten counts. The rearrangement uses TRBV2 and TRBJ2-1; 9 bases match TRBD1. The CDR3 spans 15 residues. Germline V gives CDR1 SNHLY, CDR2 FYNNEI. With V trimmed by 6 bases and J by 1 base, 4 bases remained unmatched. CDR3 sequence reads: CASRDRGGSYNEQFF. As DNA, the CDR3 is TGTGCCAGCAGGGACAGGGGAGGGTCCTACAATGAGCAGTTCTTC. Full variable domain (outside the CDR3, taken from reference TRBV2 and TRBJ2-1): EPEVTQTPSHQVTQMGQEVILRCVPISNHLYFYWYRQILGQKVEFLVSFYNNEISEKSEIFDDQFSVERPDGSNFTLKIRSTKLEDSAMYFCASRDRGGSYNEQFFGPGTRLTVL.

This clonotype was seen ten or more times. The chain is built from TRBV3-1 and TRBJ1-6; D remains unclear. Germline loops: CDR1 LGHDT, CDR2 YNNKEL (reference sequence). The CDR3 totals 15 residues. V was pared by 0 bases and J by 5 bases, with 8 bases between. DNA of the CDR3: TGTGCCAGCAGCCAAGATAGAACGGATAATTCACCCCTCCACTTT. Translating it yields CASSQDRTDNSPLHF.

This clonotype was observed at least ten times. This chain connects TRBV29-1 to TRBJ2-5; TRBD1 is a possible D gene (5 bases). Per the germline V gene, CDR1 is SQVTM and CDR2 is ANQGSEA. Trimming shortened V by 7 bases and J by 10 bases, and 10 bases separated the two germline ends. The CDR3 has 9 residues. The CDR3 nucleotides read TGCAGCGCCGGCCAGGGCCAGTACTTC. Translating it yields CSAGQGQYF.

This clonotype was observed at least ten times. The chain joins TRBV3-1 to TRBJ2-7; D is uncertain. Germline assignment: CDR1 LGHDT and CDR2 YNNKEL (reference sequence). With 4 bases removed from V and 5 bases from J, the gap between germline ends came to 9 bases. The CDR3 contains 12 residues. CDR3 in amino acids: CASSLRPNEQYF. The CDR3 DNA reads TGTGCCAGCAGCCTAAGGCCAAACGAGCAGTACTTC.

This clonotype was counted ten times or more. The rearrangement uses TRBV11-2 and TRBJ2-7, with 12 positions matching TRBD2. V lost 5 bases, J lost 1 base, and 12 bases stayed unmatched. The CDR3 covers 18 residues. Germline V gene lookup returns CDR1 SGHAT and CDR2 FQNNGV. This CDR3 is CASSAQRTSGTISYEQYF. DNA of the CDR3: TGTGCCAGCAGCGCACAGAGGACTAGCGGGACCATTTCCTACGAGCAGTACTTC.

This clonotype appeared many times. The chain has TRBV18 and TRBJ2-7; D gene ambiguous. Germline CDR1 reads KGHSH; CDR2 reads LQKENI. CDR3 length equals 12 residues. The CDR3 sequence: CASSPSSTAGLV. In DNA, the CDR3 is TGTGCCAGCTCACCATCGAGTACGGCTGGGTTGGTC.

This clonotype appeared a few times. J is TRBJ2-3 and V is TRBV20-1, with TRBD2 identical over 11 bases. The length of the CDR3 is 13 residues. CDR1 and CDR2 from the germline V gene are DFQATT and SNEGSKA (reference sequence). V was clipped by 6 bases and J by 10 bases; unmatched bases: 9. The DNA of the CDR3 is TGCAGTGCCATAGCGGGAGGGAGGGTTGCGCAGTATTTT. Residues: CSAIAGGRVAQYF.

The chain is built from TRBV7-2 and TRBJ2-1, with 11 bases aligning to TRBD2. CDR3 length: 18 amino acids. CDR1 and CDR2 (germline): SGHTA, FQGNSA. Germline trimming cut 0 bases from V and 4 bases from J; bases unmatched to any gene: 8. CDR3 DNA: TGTGCCAGCAGCTTAGCTATATCGGGGACTAGCGGATACAATGAGCAGTTCTTC. The encoded protein is CASSLAISGTSGYNEQFF.

CDR3: CASSPFLRGKQYTEAFF. The CDR3 nucleotides are TGTGCCAGTAGCCCATTCCTCCGGGGGAAACAGTACACTGAAGCTTTCTTT. V is TRBV19 and J is TRBJ1-1; perhaps TRBD1 as D (5 bases). Germline V gene data show CDR1 as LNHDA and CDR2 as SQIVND (reference sequence). There are 17 residues in the CDR3. Trimming stripped 6 bases from V and 3 bases from J, with 23 bases between.

This clonotype was picked up many times. The chain has TRBV11-3 and TRBJ2-5; D remains ambiguous. V was trimmed by 3 bases and J by 4 bases, leaving 9 bases between them. The CDR3 totals 13 residues. Germline values: CDR1 SGHNT, CDR2 YENEEA. CDR3 sequence: CASSFRIRETQYF. The CDR3 DNA reads as TGTGCCAGCAGCTTTAGAATTCGAGAGACCCAGTACTTC.

The table lists this clonotype with many counts. The gene calls are TRBV6-6 and TRBJ2-4; tentative D call: TRBD1 (5 bases). Germline CDR1 reads MNHNY; CDR2 reads SVGAGI (reference sequence). CDR3 length equals 13 residues. V lost 4 bases and J 6 bases, leaving 10 bases between the germline ends. Written as DNA, the CDR3 is TGTGCCAGCAGTTTGGCGCAGGGAAACATTCAGTACTTC. This encodes CASSLAQGNIQYF.

J is TRBJ2-2 and V is TRBV2; 9 bases are a match to TRBD1. Germline CDR1 reads SNHLY; CDR2 reads FYNNEI. The CDR3 length is 14 residues. J was trimmed by 6 bases and V by 6 bases; bases with no gene match: 5. CDR3: CASRQGAWAGELFF. CDR3 nucleotide sequence: TGTGCCAGCAGACAGGGGGCCTGGGCCGGGGAGCTGTTTTTT. Based on the CDR3 plus reference TRBV2 and TRBJ2-2, the full variable domain is EPEVTQTPSHQVTQMGQEVILRCVPISNHLYFYWYRQILGQKVEFLVSFYNNEISEKSEIFDDQFSVERPDGSNFTLKIRSTKLEDSAMYFCASRQGAWAGELFFGEGSRLTVL.

This clonotype was counted a few times. The V gene is TRBV14, the J gene TRBJ2-1, with D uncertain. CDR1 SGHDN and CDR2 FVKESK come from the germline V gene. The length of the CDR3 is 12 residues. V was cut by 3 bases and J by 8 bases, with 8 bases left in between. CDR3 amino acids: CASSQLSYEQFF. The CDR3 region has the DNA TGTGCCAGCAGCCAGCTAAGTTATGAGCAGTTCTTC.

This clonotype was detected many times. The chain joins TRBV3-1 to TRBJ2-5; TRBD2 might be the D (5 bases). This CDR3 has 14 residues. The V end was cut by 6 bases, the J end by 2 bases, with 13 bases between. Germline V lookup: CDR1 LGHDT, CDR2 YNNKEL (reference sequence). The CDR3 sequence is CASSNLGLQETQYF. The CDR3 DNA reads TGTGCCAGCAGTAATCTAGGACTGCAAGAGACCCAGTACTTC.

Points on this clonotype: Since a much larger clone is just one base distant, this may be a read error. The genes are TRBV7-9 and TRBJ1-2, with D uncertain. The CDR3 sequence is 14 residues long. CDR1 and CDR2 (germline): SEHNR, FQNEAQ (reference sequence). CDR3 bases: TGTGCCAGCAGACCGGACGAAGCTAACTGTGGCTACACCTTC. Residues: CASRPDEANCGYTF.

V is TRBV28 and J is TRBJ1-5; the D gene is possibly TRBD1 (5 bases). The ends were cut back, 1 base at V and 2 bases at J, with 12 bases in the middle. Germline V gene data show CDR1 as MDHEN and CDR2 as SYDVKM. There are 16 residues in the CDR3. Here the CDR3 DNA reads TGTGCCAGCAGTTTATCGTTCGGGGGAGGCAATCAGCCCCAGCATTTT. It is translated as CASSLSFGGGNQPQHF.

At least ten counts were recorded for this clonotype. The genes are TRBV5-1 and TRBJ2-2, with D maybe TRBD2 (7 bases). CDR1 and CDR2 (germline): SGHRS, YFSETQ. The CDR3 covers 17 residues. V lost 0 bases and J 2 bases, leaving 14 bases between the germline ends. The CDR3 nucleotides are TGCGCCAGCAGCTTGGAGGCCAGGGGACTAAACACCGGGGAGCTGTTTTTT. Residues: CASSLEARGLNTGELFF.

A few counts support this clonotype. The chain uses TRBV6-5 and TRBJ2-5, with 10 nucleotides matching TRBD2. After removal of 4 bases from V and 6 bases from J, the junction contained 5 bases not matched to a gene. The germline V gene has CDR1 MNHEY and CDR2 SVGAGI. There are 14 residues in the CDR3. The CDR3 protein is CASSSSSGRKTQYF. In DNA, the CDR3 is TGTGCCAGCAGTTCCTCTAGCGGGAGAAAGACCCAGTACTTC.

This clonotype was counted only a few times. The V and J genes are TRBV20-1 and TRBJ2-7; TRBD1 agrees at 8 bases. This CDR3 spans 12 amino acids. Germline CDR1 and CDR2: DFQATT and SNEGSKA (reference sequence). After removal of 6 bases from V and 2 bases from J, the junction contained 3 bases not matched to a gene. The CDR3 region is CSARTGTYEQYF. In nucleotides, the CDR3 is TGCAGTGCCAGGACAGGGACCTACGAGCAGTACTTC.